This T cell receptor beta chain was identified in a study of cytomegalovirus exposure and HLA in healthy donors. Background on the study: The same platform as the approximately 660 first-cohort repertoires was used for the 120 validation repertoires, a later analysis reported.

Clones were sequenced by immunoSEQ multiplex PCR, and TCRdb holds only the in-frame ones, with some missing. The table has 200,000 or so clones, approximately 84% seen once. The CDR3 extends over 13 amino acids. The V end was cut by 4 bases, the J end by 2 bases, with 9 bases between. CDR1 and CDR2 from the germline V gene are SGHRS and YFSETQ. This receptor was taken from a man younger than 35 in good health and CMV-seropositive. The material sequenced was PBMCs. The chain carries TRBV5-1 and TRBJ1-1; maybe TRBD1 (5 bases). CDR3 in DNA: TGCGCCAGCAGCAAGGACACTAACACTGAAGCTTTCTTT. As protein: CASSKDTNTEAFF.